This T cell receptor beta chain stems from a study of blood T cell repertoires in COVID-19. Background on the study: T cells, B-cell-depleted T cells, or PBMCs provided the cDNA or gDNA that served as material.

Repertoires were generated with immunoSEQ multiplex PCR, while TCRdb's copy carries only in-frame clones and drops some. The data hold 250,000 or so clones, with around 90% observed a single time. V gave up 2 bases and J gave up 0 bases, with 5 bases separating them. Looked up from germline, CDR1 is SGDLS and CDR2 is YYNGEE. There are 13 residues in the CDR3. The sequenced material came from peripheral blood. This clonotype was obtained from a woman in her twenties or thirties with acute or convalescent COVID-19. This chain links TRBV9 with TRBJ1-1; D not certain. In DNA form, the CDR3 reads TGTGCCAGCAGCGTCAGTCTGAACACTGAAGCTTTCTTT. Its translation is CASSVSLNTEAFF.